This T cell receptor beta chain was identified in a study of patients and donors after allogeneic stem cell transplantation. This CDR3 region has 13 residues. The germline V gene has CDR1 SEHNR and CDR2 FQNEAQ (reference sequence). Trimming cost V 8 bases and J 5 bases, with 10 bases left between them. This clonotype was detected only a few times. One entry per CDR3 protein, called by TCRdb with MiXCR from the RT-PCR reads. The sample carries about a million distinct CDR3 sequences, roughly 17% recorded once. The sequencing input was blood, either unsorted or a sorted T cell fraction (not recorded which). The V call is TRBV7-9, the J call TRBJ1-6, with D unresolved. This sequence was found in a human donor who was either an allogeneic HSCT recipient or a stem cell or donor lymphocyte infusion donor (not recorded which). It is not recorded whose cells these are; they may come from a transplant donor. The CDR3 bases are TGTGCCAGCGTTTATGGTAATAATTCACCCCTCCACTTT. Translating gives CASVYGNNSPLHF.